The 25 T cell receptor beta chains below all came from one sample that was sequenced in a study of cytomegalovirus exposure and HLA in healthy donors. A multiplex PCR was run with 60 Vbeta primers and 13 Jbeta primers. Sequencing used immunoSEQ multiplex PCR; TCRdb keeps in-frame clones, though not all of them. Of about 160,000 clones in the sample, 86% were seen once. Sequencing was done on a sample of PBMCs. These receptors came from a woman under 30 in good health and CMV-seronegative.

The chain combines TRBV5-1 with TRBJ2-5; no reliable D call. V lost 2 bases to trimming and J lost 5 bases, with 4 bases between them. Germline V gives CDR1 SGHRS, CDR2 YFSETQ. This CDR3 spans 11 amino acids. CDR3 coding DNA: TGCGCCAGCAGCTTCAGGGAGACCCAGTACTTC. Translated: CASSFRETQYF.

The chain employs TRBV30 and TRBJ1-1; no clear D gene. The CDR3 runs to 14 residues. Germline CDR1 reads GTSNPN; CDR2 reads SVGIG (reference sequence). With 5 bases removed from V and 11 bases from J, the gap between germline ends came to 24 bases. The CDR3 region is CAWLSRARALRAFF. The CDR3 DNA reads TGTGCCTGGTTATCGAGGGCGCGGGCCCTAAGGGCTTTCTTT.

In DNA, the CDR3 is TGTGCCAGTAGTATCCTAGGACTAGCGGGGGGCTACAATGAGCAGTTCTTC. It yields the protein CASSILGLAGGYNEQFF. The rearrangement joins TRBV19 to TRBJ2-1, with 14 bases lining up with TRBD2. V trimming: 3 bases; J trimming: 3 bases; junction bases outside the gene matches: 4. CDR1 is LNHDA and CDR2 is SQIVND in the germline V gene (reference sequence). The CDR3 loop spans 17 amino acids.

This chain uses TRBV21-1 with TRBJ2-1; the table's TRBD2 call for D was not verified on the DNA. TRBV21-1 is an annotated pseudogene. This CDR3 has 14 residues. The CDR3 sequence: CASQSSGGRDEQFF. The CDR3 coding sequence is TGTGCCAGCCAGTCCTCGGGGGGGCGGGATGAGCAGTTCTTC.

The V and J genes are TRBV6-5 and TRBJ2-7, with D perhaps matching TRBD2 (5 bases). This CDR3 is built from 15 residues. Trimming removed 5 bases from V and 3 bases from J, with 17 bases in between. The germline V gene has CDR1 MNHEY and CDR2 SVGAGI. This CDR3 is CASSRARLADYEQYF. The CDR3 coding sequence is TGTGCCAGCAGTCGCGCTCGGCTAGCCGACTACGAGCAGTACTTC.

The V and J genes are TRBV9 and TRBJ1-5; D possibly corresponds to TRBD1 (6 bases). Trimming left V 0 bases short and J 4 bases short, with 20 bases between. CDR3 length: 18 residues. The germline V gene has CDR1 SGDLS and CDR2 YYNGEE. CDR3 coding DNA: TGTGCCAGCAGCGTAGATCCCGGGGCAGGGGATGGGAATCAGCCCCAGCATTTT. Protein: CASSVDPGAGDGNQPQHF.

The rearrangement joins TRBV6-1 to TRBJ1-1; 9 bases agree with TRBD1. There are 12 residues in the CDR3. The junction had 2 bases not matched to a gene; V was cut back by 6 bases and J by 6 bases. Germline V gene lookup returns CDR1 MNHNS and CDR2 SASEGT. The CDR3 DNA follows: TGTGCCAGCAGACAGGGGGCCGCTGAAGCTTTCTTT. Amino acids: CASRQGAAEAFF.

V gene TRBV28 combines with J gene TRBJ2-5; weak D call: TRBD1 (7 bases). Deletions cut 10 bases from V and 7 bases from J, with 19 bases between. Germline CDR1 is MDHEN and CDR2 is SYDVKM. The CDR3 is made up of 13 amino acids. This CDR3 is CAMQPSGGRTQYF. The CDR3 DNA is TGTGCCATGCAGCCTTCAGGGGGGAGGACCCAGTACTTC.

This sequence joins TRBV9 and TRBJ2-5, with 7 bases matching TRBD2. V shed 4 bases, J shed 2 bases, and the junction held 8 bases outside the gene matches. CDR1 and CDR2 (germline): SGDLS, YYNGEE. This CDR3 comprises 15 residues. The CDR3 DNA sequence: TGTGCCAGCAGCTATGGGCTCGGGGGGCAAGAGACCCAGTACTTC. Its protein is CASSYGLGGQETQYF.

The genes are TRBV5-1 and TRBJ1-2; D is possibly TRBD1 (5 bases). Looked up from germline, CDR1 is SGHRS and CDR2 is YFSETQ. Trimming took off 4 bases at V and 8 bases at J, with 24 bases between the two ends. The CDR3 contains 16 residues. The CDR3 is CASSPGGISGTVGYTF. CDR3 DNA sequence: TGCGCCAGCAGCCCGGGGGGGATTAGCGGGACCGTGGGCTACACCTTC.

V usage is TRBV2 and J usage is TRBJ1-5; no definite D call. The germline V gene encodes CDR1 SNHLY and CDR2 FYNNEI. V was pared by 8 bases and J by 0 bases, with 8 bases between. The CDR3 has 13 residues. CDR3 loop: CASASYSNQPQHF. The DNA of the CDR3 is TGTGCCAGCGCCTCCTATAGCAATCAGCCCCAGCATTTT.

V and J are TRBV18 and TRBJ1-5; 8 bases are shared with TRBD1. This CDR3 is 12 amino acids long. V trimming: 8 bases; J trimming: 7 bases; junction bases outside the gene matches: 4. Germline V CDR1 and CDR2: KGHSH, LQKENI. The CDR3: CASAQGDQPQHF. The CDR3 coding sequence is TGTGCCAGCGCACAGGGGGACCAGCCCCAGCATTTT.

This clone was seen once. V usage is TRBV7-8 and J usage is TRBJ1-6, with D possibly matching TRBD1 (5 bases). Trimming pared 5 bases from V and 7 bases from J, leaving 12 bases between. The CDR3 is 14 amino acids. The germline CDR1 and CDR2 sequences are SGHVS and FQNEAQ. The CDR3 reads CASSPRERNSPLHF. CDR3 sequence (DNA): TGTGCCAGCAGCCCCAGGGAAAGGAATTCACCCCTCCACTTT. Full variable domain (remainder filled in from reference TRBV7-8 and TRBJ1-6): GAGVSQSPRYKVAKRGQDVALRCDPISGHVSLFWYQQALGQGPEFLTYFQNEAQLDKSGLPSDRFFAERPEGSVSTLKIQRTQQEDSAVYLCASSPRERNSPLHFGNGTRLTVT.

J is TRBJ1-2 and V is TRBV2; D ambiguous. V was cut by 4 bases and J by 8 bases, with 8 bases left in between. CDR3 length: 11 residues. Germline CDR1 reads SNHLY; CDR2 reads FYNNEI. CDR3: CASSVGVGYTF. CDR3 DNA: TGTGCCAGCAGTGTAGGAGTCGGCTACACCTTC.

The chain carries TRBV2 and TRBJ2-3, with D possibly being TRBD2 (6 bases). Trimming stripped 7 bases from V and 5 bases from J, with 19 bases between. The CDR3 runs to 15 residues. Looked up from germline, CDR1 is SNHLY and CDR2 is FYNNEI. This CDR3 is CASIRLGQEGDTQYF. CDR3 in DNA: TGTGCCAGCATTCGGCTGGGCCAGGAGGGAGATACGCAGTATTTT.

The chain employs TRBV19 and TRBJ1-3; D might be TRBD1 (5 bases). CDR3 length: 15 residues. The germline V gene has CDR1 LNHDA and CDR2 SQIVND (reference sequence). The V end lost 6 bases, the J end lost 0 bases, and 12 bases lay between the germline ends. CDR3 amino acids: CASRPQVFSGNTIYF. DNA of the CDR3: TGTGCCAGTAGGCCACAGGTTTTCTCTGGAAACACCATATATTTT.

The chain employs TRBV2 and TRBJ2-3, with D perhaps matching TRBD1 (6 bases). The V gene lost 4 bases and the J gene lost 15 bases, with 14 bases spanning the gap. This CDR3 is 11 amino acids long. The germline gives CDR1 SNHLY, CDR2 FYNNEI. Written as DNA, the CDR3 is TGTGCCAGCAGTGTGGCAGGGGTCCCTTATTTT. Its protein is CASSVAGVPYF.

The J gene is TRBJ1-4, the V gene TRBV29-1, with D perhaps matching TRBD1 (6 bases). The CDR3 is 14 residues long. The V and J ends lost 6 bases and 6 bases respectively, with 17 bases between them. CDR1 is SQVTM and CDR2 is ANQGSEA in the germline V gene. The CDR3: CSVWGQGLDEKLFF. The CDR3 nucleotides read TGCAGCGTCTGGGGGCAGGGGCTAGATGAAAAACTGTTTTTT.

This chain uses TRBV5-1 with TRBJ2-7; a weak D match, TRBD1 (6 bases). Trimming removed 3 bases at V and 5 bases at J, with 15 bases between. The CDR3 totals 14 residues. CDR1 SGHRS and CDR2 YFSETQ come from the germline V gene. The CDR3 sequence: CASSSAPGVHEQYF. The CDR3 nucleotides are TGCGCCAGCAGCTCGGCTCCAGGGGTCCACGAGCAGTACTTC.

The gene calls are TRBV7-9 and TRBJ2-1; TRBD2 matches 9 bases. Germline CDR1 is SEHNR and CDR2 is FQNEAQ (reference sequence). The V and J ends lost 5 bases and 3 bases, in that order; junction bases with no gene match: 5. This CDR3 is built from 15 residues. The CDR3 nucleotides are TGTGCCAGCAGCCCTAGCGGGGCCTTCTACAATGAGCAGTTCTTC. Translated: CASSPSGAFYNEQFF. Full variable domain (rest looked up from reference TRBV7-9 and TRBJ2-1): DTGVSQNPRHKITKRGQNVTFRCDPISEHNRLYWYRQTLGQGPEFLTYFQNEAQLEKSRLLSDRFSAERPKGSFSTLEIQRTEQGDSAMYLCASSPSGAFYNEQFFGPGTRLTVL.

The J gene is TRBJ1-1, the V gene TRBV28, with D hard to call. The CDR3 has 16 residues. Germline CDR1 and CDR2: MDHEN and SYDVKM. V was shortened by 2 bases and J by 3 bases, with 16 bases between the two germline ends. The CDR3 DNA reads TGTGCCAGCAGTTTAACCGGCCCCCGGGTTGACACTGAAGCTTTCTTT. Amino acids: CASSLTGPRVDTEAFF.

On this clone itself: Its ends do not fully match the called genes, so a read error is possible. The rearrangement joins TRBV18 to TRBJ2-7, with D perhaps matching TRBD2 (7 bases). From germline, CDR1 is KGHSH and CDR2 LQKENI. The CDR3 has 14 amino acids. This chain's CDR3 is CASSPPGGPYEQYF. CDR3 sequence (DNA): TGTGCCAGCTCGCCACCCGGGGGGCCCTACGAGCAGTACTTC.

V is TRBV6-1 and J is TRBJ2-1; maybe TRBD1 (6 bases). The CDR3 runs to 14 residues. Trimming removed 8 bases from V and 0 bases from J, with 11 bases in between. The V gene's germline CDR1 is MNHNS and CDR2 SASEGT. CDR3 sequence (DNA): TGTGCCAGCCTACGGGACAACTCCTACAATGAGCAGTTCTTC. This encodes CASLRDNSYNEQFF.

The rearrangement uses TRBV4-1 and TRBJ2-3, with 7 bases fitting TRBD2. Germline V CDR1 and CDR2: MGHRA, YSYEKL. CDR3 length equals 15 residues. V shed 0 bases, J shed 7 bases, and the junction held 7 bases outside the gene matches. The CDR3, as DNA: TGCGCCAGCAGCCAAGAACACGGGACTACATATACGCAGTATTTT. It encodes CASSQEHGTTYTQYF.

V usage is TRBV6-5 and J usage is TRBJ1-1; perhaps TRBD1 as D (5 bases). The CDR3 loop spans 15 amino acids. V was cut by 0 bases and J by 0 bases, with 8 bases left in between. Germline CDR1 is MNHEY and CDR2 is SVGAGI. CDR3 coding DNA: TGTGCCAGCAGTTACTCGACAGCCTTGAACACTGAAGCTTTCTTT. Residues: CASSYSTALNTEAFF.